The subject of this entry is one TCR beta chain. Which antigen it targets is not known. No base quality values were provided; no much bigger clone lies one nucleotide off. The sample belongs to a study of glioma-infiltrating T cells (dated by TCRdb to the mid-2010s). At the level of the whole study: Sequencing of TCR alpha- and beta-chain repertoires was performed on glioma tissue, on non-neoplastic brain tissue, and on matched peripheral blood mononuclear cells. To measure divergence between tissue and blood T-cell populations, each tissue-infiltrating repertoire was compared with the peripheral blood repertoire of the same patient. Three low-grade glioma patients, roughly eight primary glioblastoma patients, and three non-glioma patients who contributed non-neoplastic brain tissue made up the paired cohort.

What the authors observed across the whole study: Very few CDR3 sequences were shared between tissue and blood, attributed to high CDR3 diversity and limited sampling. VJ-independent divergence between tissue and blood was found to be below expectation in non-neoplastic patients but above expectation in all gliomas, particularly low-grade gliomas. Small numbers underpinned the group comparisons: roughly 8 glioblastoma patients, three low-grade glioma patients and three non-neoplastic patients.

Unmatched junction bases come to 14, with V trimmed by 4 bases and J by 8 bases. The CDR1 and CDR2 encoded by the germline V gene are SGHTA and FQGNSA. The CDR3 contains 16 residues, cysteine and phenylalanine counted. The read is trimmed to its CDR3 DNA, 48 bases read in frame from base 1. TCR alpha and beta CDR3 regions were amplified with the iRepertoire nested amplicon-rescue multiplex PCR (arm-PCR) platform from RNA. The input for one-step reverse transcription and amplification was roughly 100-400 ng of tissue mRNA or PBMC total RNA. Following bead purification, Illumina adapters were added by a secondary multiplex PCR, and the libraries were gel-purified between 200 and 400 bp. Libraries carried internal 6-nucleotide barcodes used for demultiplexing. Libraries were sequenced on an Illumina MiSeq with 2x220 or 2x250 nucleotide paired-end reads. As for the authors' bioinformatics: Paired reads were merged with FLASH 1.2.11 and aligned to the GRCh37 human genome with BWA-MEM before extracting TRA and TRB reads. For V and J assignment, an IMGT-derived reference of cassette sequences and CDR3 motifs that included pseudogenes was used. Reads were translated in three frames, and productive CDR3s were defined by a C…FGXG motif without stop codons. Unique combinations of V-J cassette pair and CDR3 amino acid sequence were defined as clonotypes. Hamming distance filtering was applied to reads, with thresholds set by the sequence error rate of each sample in mapped regions. TCRdb's own reprocessing of the public reads used fastp at Q25 and MiXCR and kept productive beta chains. For every CDR3 protein sequence, its rows merge into one entry that carries the most common genes and DNA. V and J calls and clone size were set by TCRdb, not the authors. Recorded for this sample are approximately 120,000 distinct CDR3 sequences; roughly 20% of them occurred a single time. Clones ranked in the top ten supply 13% to 15% of the sample.

Source material: glioma tissue, nonneoplastic brain tissue, or PBMCs (not recorded which). The receptor comes from a human donor with low-grade glioma or glioblastoma, undergoing nonglioma brain surgery, or in good health (not recorded which). The V gene is TRBV7-2 and the J gene is TRBJ1-5; a stretch of 7 junction bases matches TRBD1. The base sequence is TGTGCCAGCAGCTCTCTAGGGAAAGGGGGCTCTAAGCCCCAGCATTTT. Translated, this gives CASSSLGKGGSKPQHF.